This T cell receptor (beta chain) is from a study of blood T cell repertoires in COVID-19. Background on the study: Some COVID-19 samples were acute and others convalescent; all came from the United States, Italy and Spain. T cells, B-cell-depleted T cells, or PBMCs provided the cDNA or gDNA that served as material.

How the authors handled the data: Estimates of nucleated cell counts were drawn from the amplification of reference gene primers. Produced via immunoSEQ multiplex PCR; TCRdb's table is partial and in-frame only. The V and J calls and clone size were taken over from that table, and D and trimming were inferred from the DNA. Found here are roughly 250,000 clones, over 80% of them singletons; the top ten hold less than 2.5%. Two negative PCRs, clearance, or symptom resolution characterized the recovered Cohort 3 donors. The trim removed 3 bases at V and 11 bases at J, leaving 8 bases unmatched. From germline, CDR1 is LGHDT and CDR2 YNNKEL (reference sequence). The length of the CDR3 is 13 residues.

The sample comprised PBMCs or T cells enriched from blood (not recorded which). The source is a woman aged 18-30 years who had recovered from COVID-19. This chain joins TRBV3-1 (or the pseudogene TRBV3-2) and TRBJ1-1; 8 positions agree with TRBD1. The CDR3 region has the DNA TGTGCCAGCAGCCAGGTTACGCAGGGGGCCGCTTTCTTT. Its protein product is CASSQVTQGAAFF.